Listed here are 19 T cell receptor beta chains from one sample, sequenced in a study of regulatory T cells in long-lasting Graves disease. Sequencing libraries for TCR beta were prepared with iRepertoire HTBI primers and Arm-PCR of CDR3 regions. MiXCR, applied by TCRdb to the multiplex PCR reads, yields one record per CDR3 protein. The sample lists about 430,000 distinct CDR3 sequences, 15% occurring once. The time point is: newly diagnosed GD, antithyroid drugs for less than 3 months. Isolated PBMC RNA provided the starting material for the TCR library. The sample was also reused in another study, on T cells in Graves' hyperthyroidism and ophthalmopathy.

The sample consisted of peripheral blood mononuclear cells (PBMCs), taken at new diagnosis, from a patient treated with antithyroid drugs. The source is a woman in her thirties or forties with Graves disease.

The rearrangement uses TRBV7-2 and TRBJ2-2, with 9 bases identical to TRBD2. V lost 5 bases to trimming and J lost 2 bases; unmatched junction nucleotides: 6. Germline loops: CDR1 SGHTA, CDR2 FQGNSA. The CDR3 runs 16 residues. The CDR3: CASSRGGTSNTGELFF. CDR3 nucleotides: TGTGCCAGCAGCCGGGGGGGGACTAGCAACACCGGGGAGCTGTTTTTT. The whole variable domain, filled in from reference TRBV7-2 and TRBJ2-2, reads GAGVSQSPSNKVTEKGKDVELRCDPISGHTALYWYRQSLGQGLEFLIYFQGNSAPDKSGLPSDRFSAERTGGSVSTLTIQRTQQEDSAVYLCASSRGGTSNTGELFFGEGSRLTVL.

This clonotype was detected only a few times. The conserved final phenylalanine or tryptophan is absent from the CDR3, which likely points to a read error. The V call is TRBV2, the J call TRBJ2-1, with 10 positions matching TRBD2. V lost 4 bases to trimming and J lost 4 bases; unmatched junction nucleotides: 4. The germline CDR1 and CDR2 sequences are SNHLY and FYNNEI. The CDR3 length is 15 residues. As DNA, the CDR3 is TGTGCCAGCAGTGTAGGGACTAGCGTTTACAATGAGCAGTTCTCC. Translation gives CASSVGTSVYNEQFS.

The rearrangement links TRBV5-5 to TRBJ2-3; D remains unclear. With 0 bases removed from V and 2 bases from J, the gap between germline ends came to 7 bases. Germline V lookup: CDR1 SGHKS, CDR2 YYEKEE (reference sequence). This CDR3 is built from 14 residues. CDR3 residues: CASSLVTHTDTQYF. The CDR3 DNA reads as TGTGCCAGCAGCTTGGTTACTCACACAGATACGCAGTATTTT.

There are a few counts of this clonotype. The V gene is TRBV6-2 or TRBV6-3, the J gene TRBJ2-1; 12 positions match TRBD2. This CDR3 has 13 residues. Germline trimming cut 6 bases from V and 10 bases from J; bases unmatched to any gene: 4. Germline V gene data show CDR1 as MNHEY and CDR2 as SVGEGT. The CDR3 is CASRLAGGQEQFF. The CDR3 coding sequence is TGTGCCAGCAGGCTAGCGGGAGGGCAAGAGCAGTTCTTC.

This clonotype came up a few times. CDR3 in amino acids: CASSPRDTYSYEQYF. The CDR3 DNA reads as TGTGCCAGCAGCCCCAGGGACACCTACTCCTACGAGCAGTACTTC. The V gene is TRBV7-9, the J gene TRBJ2-7, with D perhaps matching TRBD1 (6 bases). Germline V gene lookup returns CDR1 SEHNR and CDR2 FQNEAQ (reference sequence). The CDR3 contains 15 residues. The V end was cut by 5 bases, the J end by 0 bases, with 14 bases between.

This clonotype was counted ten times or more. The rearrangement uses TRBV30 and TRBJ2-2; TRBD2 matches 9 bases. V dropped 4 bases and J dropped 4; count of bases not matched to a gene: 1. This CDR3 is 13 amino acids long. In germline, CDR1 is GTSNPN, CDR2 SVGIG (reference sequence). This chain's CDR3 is CAWMREGTGELFF. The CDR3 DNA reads TGTGCCTGGATGCGGGAGGGCACCGGGGAGCTGTTTTTT.

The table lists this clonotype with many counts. The CDR3 DNA sequence: TGTGCCAGCAGCTTAGAGTGGTCTAGCGGGGGAACTCAAGAGACCCAGTACTTC. Its protein is CASSLEWSSGGTQETQYF. The V call is TRBV11-3, the J call TRBJ2-5; 10 bases are a match to TRBD2. The V gene's germline CDR1 is SGHNT and CDR2 YENEEA. J gave up 2 bases and V 0 bases, and 9 bases lay outside the gene matches. This CDR3 has 18 amino acids.

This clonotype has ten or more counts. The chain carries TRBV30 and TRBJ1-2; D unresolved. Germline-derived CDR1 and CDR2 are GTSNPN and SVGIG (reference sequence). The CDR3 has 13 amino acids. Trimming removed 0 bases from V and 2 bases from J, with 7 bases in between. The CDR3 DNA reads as TGTGCCTGGAGTGTACTGGGGAACTATGGCTACACCTTC. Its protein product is CAWSVLGNYGYTF.

The CDR3 region has the DNA TGTGCCACCAGCACCGGTCCGGGACAGGGGGGGTATGCAACTAATGAAAAACTGTTTTTT. Amino acids: CATSTGPGQGGYATNEKLFF. The chain combines TRBV15 with TRBJ1-4, with TRBD1 matching over 11 bases. Per the germline V gene, CDR1 is LNHNV and CDR2 is YYDKDF (reference sequence). CDR3 size: 20 residues. Trimming removed 4 bases from V and 0 bases from J; junction bases left unmatched: 13.

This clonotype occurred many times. CDR3 amino acids: CASSLNSPGELFF. CDR3 DNA: TGTGCCAGCAGTTTAAACAGTCCAGGGGAGCTGTTTTTT. V and J are TRBV27 and TRBJ2-2, with D unclear. The CDR3 is 13 amino acids. Germline CDR1 is MNHEY and CDR2 is SMNVEV (reference sequence). V lost 2 bases and J 8 bases, leaving 9 bases between the germline ends.

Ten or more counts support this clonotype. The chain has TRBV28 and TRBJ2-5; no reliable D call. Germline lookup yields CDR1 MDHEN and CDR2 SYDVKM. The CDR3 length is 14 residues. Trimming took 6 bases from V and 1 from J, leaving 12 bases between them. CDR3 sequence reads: CASSRAPSQETQYF. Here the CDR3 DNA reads TGTGCCAGCAGCCGGGCTCCTTCCCAAGAGACCCAGTACTTC.

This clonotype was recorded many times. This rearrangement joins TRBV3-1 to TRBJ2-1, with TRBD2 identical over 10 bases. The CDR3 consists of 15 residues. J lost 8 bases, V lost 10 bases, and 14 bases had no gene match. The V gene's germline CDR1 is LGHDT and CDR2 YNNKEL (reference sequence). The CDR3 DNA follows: TGTGCCACCCACCGCTCTAGCGGGAGTAGGGATGAGCAGTTCTTC. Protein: CATHRSSGSRDEQFF.

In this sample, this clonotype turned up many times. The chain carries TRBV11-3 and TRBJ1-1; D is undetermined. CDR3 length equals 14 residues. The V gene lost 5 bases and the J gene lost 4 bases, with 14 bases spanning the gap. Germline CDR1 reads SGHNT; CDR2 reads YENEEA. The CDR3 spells CASSEDLRFTEAFF. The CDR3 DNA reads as TGTGCCAGCAGCGAAGACCTCCGGTTCACTGAAGCTTTCTTT.

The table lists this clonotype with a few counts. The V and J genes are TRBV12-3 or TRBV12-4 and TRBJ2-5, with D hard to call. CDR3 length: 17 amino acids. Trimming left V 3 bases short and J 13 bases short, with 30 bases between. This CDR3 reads CASSFLSRFDVLAYLYF. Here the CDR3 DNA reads TGTGCCAGCAGTTTCTTGTCGCGGTTCGACGTCTTGGCCTATCTGTACTTC.

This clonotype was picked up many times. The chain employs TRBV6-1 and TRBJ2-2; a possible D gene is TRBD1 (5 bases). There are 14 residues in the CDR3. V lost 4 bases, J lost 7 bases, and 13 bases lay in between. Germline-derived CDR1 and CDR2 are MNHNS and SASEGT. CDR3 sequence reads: CASSVTRVGGELFF. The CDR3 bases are TGTGCCAGCAGTGTTACCAGGGTGGGCGGGGAGCTGTTTTTT.

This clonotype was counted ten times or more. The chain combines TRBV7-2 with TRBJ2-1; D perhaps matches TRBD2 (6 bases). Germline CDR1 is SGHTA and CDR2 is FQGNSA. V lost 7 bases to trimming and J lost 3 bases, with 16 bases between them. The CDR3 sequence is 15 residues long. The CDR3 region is CASTNTGVFYNEQFF. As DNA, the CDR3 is TGTGCCAGCACCAATACGGGAGTCTTCTACAATGAGCAGTTCTTC.

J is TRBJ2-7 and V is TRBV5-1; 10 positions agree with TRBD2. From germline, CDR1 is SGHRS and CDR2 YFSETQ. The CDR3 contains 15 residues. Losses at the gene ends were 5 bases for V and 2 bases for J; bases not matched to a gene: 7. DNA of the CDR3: TGCGCCAGCAGACCCGGGACTAGCGTTACCTACGAGCAGTACTTC. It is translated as CASRPGTSVTYEQYF.

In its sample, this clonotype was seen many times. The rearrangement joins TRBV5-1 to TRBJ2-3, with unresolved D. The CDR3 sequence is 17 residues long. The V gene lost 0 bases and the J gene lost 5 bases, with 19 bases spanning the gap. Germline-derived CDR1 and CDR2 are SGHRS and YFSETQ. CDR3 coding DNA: TGCGCCAGCAGCTTGGTTGCCGACTCCGCGGTCCTAGATACGCAGTATTTT. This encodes CASSLVADSAVLDTQYF.

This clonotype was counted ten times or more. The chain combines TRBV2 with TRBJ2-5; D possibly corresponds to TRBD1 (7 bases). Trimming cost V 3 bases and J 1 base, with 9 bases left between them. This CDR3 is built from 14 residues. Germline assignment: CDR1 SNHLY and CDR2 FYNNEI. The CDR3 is CASSDRGVQETQYF. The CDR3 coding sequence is TGTGCCAGCAGTGACAGGGGGGTCCAAGAGACCCAGTACTTC.